One and the same sample provided the 3 T cell receptor beta chains below, sequenced in a study of blood T cell repertoires in COVID-19. Produced via immunoSEQ multiplex PCR; TCRdb's table is partial and in-frame only. The sample consists of 280,000 or so clones, under 90% of them appearing once. Material: peripheral blood. The receptors here all came from a woman between 45 and 60 years old who had recovered from COVID-19.

This sequence joins TRBV28 and TRBJ2-7; 9 positions match TRBD2. CDR1 and CDR2 from the germline V gene are MDHEN and SYDVKM. The CDR3 is 15 residues long. V shed 3 bases, J shed 7 bases, and the junction held 10 bases outside the gene matches. The DNA of the CDR3 is TGTGCCAGCAGTTTGACTTCCGGGACTAGCCGGGAGCAGTACTTC. Its translation: CASSLTSGTSREQYF.

J is TRBJ2-3 and V is TRBV18; D is unclear. This CDR3 spans 16 amino acids. Trimming took off 3 bases at V and 3 bases at J, with 16 bases between the two ends. Germline CDR1 is KGHSH and CDR2 is LQKENI. In DNA, the CDR3 is TGTGCCAGCTCACCGTCTCCAGCGAGTGGGACAGATACGCAGTATTTT. Protein: CASSPSPASGTDTQYF.

The CDR3 is CAIRAAMNTEAFF. As DNA, the CDR3 is TGTGCCATCAGGGCGGCCATGAACACTGAAGCTTTCTTT. The chain employs TRBV10-3 and TRBJ1-1; no firm D call. The CDR3 runs 13 residues. The ends were cut back, 6 bases at V and 0 bases at J, with 8 bases in the middle. Per the germline V gene, CDR1 is ENHRY and CDR2 is SYGVKD.